Below are 18 T cell receptor beta chains sequenced from a single sample in a study of Ad26.COV2.S vaccination and SARS-CoV-2 variants (dated by TCRdb to about 2021). Preparation of the library involved the immunoSEQ multiplex PCR assay. TCRdb re-hosts the immuneACCESS table, in-frame sequences only. Its copies lack some clones; in the studies checked, an unresolved V gene accounts for under half of them, and the cause for the rest is not known. For this sample there are around 250,000 clones; roughly 87% appear just once. The ten largest clones capture under 3% of the sample. The treatment or condition label on this specimen signifies: some 19 received Ad26.COV2.S at low or high dose, single or two shots; about 5 received placebo; per-sample allocation not given. For vaccine and placebo recipients, repertoires were sequenced using samples collected on day 63 after the first injection. The sequencing used peripheral blood, collected in a trial of Ad26.COV2.S vaccine versus placebo. These receptors were taken from a person between 18 and 60 years old who received the Ad26.COV2.S COVID-19 vaccine or a placebo.

The CDR3 sequence: CATEGGEETQYF. CDR3 coding DNA: TGTGCCACCGAGGGGGGGGAAGAGACCCAGTACTTC. The chain carries TRBV10-3 and TRBJ2-5, with a possible D match to TRBD2 (7 bases). Germline V CDR1 and CDR2: ENHRY, SYGVKD. The CDR3 is 12 residues long. Trimming shortened V by 10 bases and J by 3 bases, and 12 bases separated the two germline ends.

V gene TRBV7-9 combines with J gene TRBJ1-4; 10 nucleotides align to TRBD1. V lost 3 bases and J lost 5; bases outside the gene matches: 3. Germline loops: CDR1 SEHNR, CDR2 FQNEAQ (reference sequence). This CDR3 comprises 15 residues. The CDR3 reads CASSFGTGVNEKLFF. CDR3 nucleotides: TGTGCCAGCAGCTTTGGGACAGGGGTGAATGAAAAACTGTTTTTT. The variable domain in full, with the rest retrieved from reference TRBV7-9 and TRBJ1-4, is DTGVSQNPRHKITKRGQNVTFRCDPISEHNRLYWYRQTLGQGPEFLTYFQNEAQLEKSRLLSDRFSAERPKGSFSTLEIQRTEQGDSAMYLCASSFGTGVNEKLFFGSGTQLSVL.

In this sample, this clone turned up a few times. The chain uses TRBV15 and TRBJ2-7; possibly TRBD2 for D (6 bases). Germline loops: CDR1 LNHNV, CDR2 YYDKDF (reference sequence). The V end was cut by 0 bases, the J end by 4 bases, with 10 bases between. The CDR3 totals 14 residues. The CDR3 sequence: CATSREGRGYEQYF. DNA for the CDR3: TGTGCCACCAGCAGAGAGGGACGGGGGTACGAGCAGTACTTC.

The genes are TRBV5-4 and TRBJ1-1; D not resolved. Germline CDR1 reads SGHNT; CDR2 reads YYREEE (reference sequence). This CDR3 spans 14 amino acids. The germline V and J ends were trimmed by 2 bases and 1 base, with 9 bases remaining between them. The CDR3 loop is CASSFPTANTEAFF. CDR3 DNA sequence: TGTGCCAGCAGCTTCCCGACGGCGAACACTGAAGCTTTCTTT.

The gene calls are TRBV7-8 and TRBJ2-7, with D perhaps being TRBD1 or TRBD2 (5 bases each). Germline CDR1 reads SGHVS; CDR2 reads FQNEAQ. The CDR3 covers 14 residues. Trimming left V 5 bases short and J 2 bases short, with 13 bases between. The DNA for the CDR3 is TGTGCCAGCAGCCCAACCGGGACGGCCTACGAGCAGTACTTC. Protein product: CASSPTGTAYEQYF.

This clone has only one observation. The chain recombines TRBV18 with TRBJ2-3; D is possibly TRBD2 (5 bases). Trimming removed 6 bases from V and 4 bases from J, with 23 bases in between. The CDR3 is made up of 17 amino acids. The germline CDR1 and CDR2 sequences are KGHSH and LQKENI. The CDR3 here is CASSLNRAGSRADTQYF. The CDR3 region has the DNA TGTGCCAGCTCCCTTAATCGGGCGGGCTCAAGGGCAGATACGCAGTATTTT.

This chain uses TRBV9 with TRBJ1-4; TRBD1 is a possible D gene (6 bases). Germline loops: CDR1 SGDLS, CDR2 YYNGEE. The CDR3 has 16 amino acids. Trimming shortened V by 3 bases and J by 8 bases, and 20 bases separated the two germline ends. CDR3 coding DNA: TGTGCCAGCAGCGCCCTCGGAGGGGGGGGCCGAGAAAAACTGTTTTTT. Translated: CASSALGGGGREKLFF. Drawing the rest from reference TRBV9 and TRBJ1-4, the complete variable domain is DSGVTQTPKHLITATGQRVTLRCSPRSGDLSVYWYQQSLDQGLQFLIQYYNGEERAKGNILERFSAQQFPDLHSELNLSSLELGDSALYFCASSALGGGGREKLFFGSGTQLSVL.

The DNA of the CDR3 is TGCAGCGTTGGGGTTAGGGGGCAGCCCCAGCATTTT. Encoded protein: CSVGVRGQPQHF. The chain couples TRBV29-1 to TRBJ1-5; D is possibly TRBD1 (6 bases). Trimming removed 4 bases at V and 7 bases at J, with 11 bases between. CDR1 is SQVTM and CDR2 is ANQGSEA in the germline V gene. The CDR3 is 12 residues long.

CDR3 residues: CASSSLAGPPNEQFF. The CDR3 coding sequence is TGTGCCAGCAGTTCCCTAGCGGGACCACCCAATGAGCAGTTCTTC. The gene calls are TRBV28 and TRBJ2-1; 9 positions match TRBD2. The CDR3 extends over 15 amino acids. Germline loops: CDR1 MDHEN, CDR2 SYDVKM. Unmatched junction bases numbered 7, after V lost 4 bases and J lost 6 bases.

A note on this clone: Different DNA sequences within this sample yield the same CDR3. The chain links TRBV10-1 to TRBJ2-1, with TRBD2 identical over 7 bases. The J segment lost 9 bases and the V segment lost 3 bases, leaving 26 bases of the junction unmatched. Germline CDR1 WNHNN, CDR2 SYGVQD (reference sequence). This CDR3 has 20 residues. CDR3 sequence (DNA): TGCGCCAGCAGTGATGAGGGTTTAGAAACTAGTGGGAGGGCCTCGAGTGAGCAGTTCTTC. Translated: CASSDEGLETSGRASSEQFF.

The chain uses TRBV7-2 and TRBJ1-2; possibly TRBD1 for D (5 bases). Germline CDR1 SGHTA, CDR2 FQGNSA. The CDR3 loop spans 15 amino acids. The V and J ends lost 5 bases and 8 bases respectively, with 21 bases between them. The CDR3 nucleotides read TGTGCCAGCAGCCCCGGGTCCAAGGGACCGAGCGGCTACACCTTC. It is translated as CASSPGSKGPSGYTF.

Concerning this clone: Other DNA sequences in the same sample also yield this CDR3. The rearrangement uses TRBV9 and TRBJ2-1; perhaps TRBD1 as D (5 bases). CDR1 SGDLS and CDR2 YYNGEE come from the germline V gene. Trimming took off 0 bases at V and 0 bases at J, with 10 bases between the two ends. CDR3 length equals 16 residues. The CDR3 region is CASSVASDSSYNEQFF. The CDR3 DNA reads TGTGCCAGCAGCGTAGCGTCAGACAGCTCCTACAATGAGCAGTTCTTC.

This clone has just a few counts. The J gene is TRBJ1-1, the V gene TRBV18, with 9 bases that match TRBD1. From germline, CDR1 is KGHSH and CDR2 LQKENI. CDR3 length: 13 amino acids. V trimming: 8 bases; J trimming: 1 base; junction bases outside the gene matches: 2. CDR3 protein: CASQGQGNTEAFF. For the CDR3, the DNA is TGTGCCAGCCAGGGACAGGGGAACACTGAAGCTTTCTTT. Full variable domain (remainder filled in from reference TRBV18 and TRBJ1-1): NAGVMQNPRHLVRRRGQEARLRCSPMKGHSHVYWYRQLPEEGLKFMVYLQKENIIDESGMPKERFSAEFPKEGPSILRIQQVVRGDSAAYFCASQGQGNTEAFFGQGTRLTVV.

The chain's CDR3 is CASSQEWLAGDEQYF. CDR3 bases: TGCGCCAGCAGCCAAGAGTGGCTAGCGGGGGACGAGCAGTACTTC. The chain joins TRBV4-3 to TRBJ2-7; the match to TRBD2 covers 10 bases. CDR3 size: 15 residues. The trim removed 0 bases at V and 5 bases at J, leaving 4 bases unmatched. Looked up from germline, CDR1 is LGHNA and CDR2 is YSLEER.

There are a few counts of this clone. The V and J genes are TRBV4-2 and TRBJ2-1; D call uncertain. The CDR3 covers 15 residues. Germline V CDR1 and CDR2: LGHNA, YNFKEQ. V lost 3 bases to trimming and J lost 2 bases, with 11 bases between them. CDR3 loop: CASSQAQAPYNEQFF. The CDR3 DNA follows: TGTGCCAGCAGCCAGGCCCAAGCCCCCTACAATGAGCAGTTCTTC.

For this clone: Other DNA variants within this sample encode the same CDR3. The rearrangement uses TRBV19 and TRBJ2-2; D is possibly TRBD2 (6 bases). Trimming removed 6 bases from V and 2 bases from J, with 10 bases in between. The CDR3 contains 14 residues. From germline, CDR1 is LNHDA and CDR2 SQIVND (reference sequence). In nucleotides, the CDR3 is TGTGCCAGTAGGACCGGGGGTAACACCGGGGAGCTGTTTTTT. Amino acid sequence: CASRTGGNTGELFF.

The CDR3 reads CASSTSRDRVESPLHF. The CDR3 DNA reads as TGTGCCAGCAGCACATCCCGGGACAGGGTAGAATCACCCCTCCACTTT. This chain joins TRBV9 and TRBJ1-6; TRBD1 agrees at 9 bases. V was clipped by 4 bases and J by 10 bases; unmatched bases: 12. Germline values: CDR1 SGDLS, CDR2 YYNGEE. This CDR3 has 16 amino acids.

This chain joins TRBV19 and TRBJ1-2, with 8 bases identical to TRBD1. The CDR3 totals 14 residues. The V gene's germline CDR1 is LNHDA and CDR2 SQIVND (reference sequence). J gave up 7 bases and V 5 bases, and 9 bases lay outside the gene matches. The CDR3 is CASSALDRAGGYTF. In DNA form, the CDR3 reads TGTGCCAGTAGTGCCTTGGACAGGGCTGGTGGCTACACCTTC.